Here is one TCR beta chain with its context. Germline-derived CDR1 and CDR2 are SGHDT and YYEEEE. The ends lost 3 bases at V and 3 bases at J; junction bases unmatched: 9. The CDR3 totals 15 residues. TCRdb re-analysed the RT-PCR reads in MiXCR, keeping a single row per CDR3 protein. The sample has some 550,000 distinct CDR3 sequences, around 25% seen once. These data belong to a study of response to subunit inactivated influenza vaccine. A further study also used this sample, focusing on T cells expressing NK-cell markers. That work states: The TCR beta cDNA came from 5'RACE template switching with UMIs. Beta-chain profiling covered CD3+CD56+NKG2C+, CD3+CD56+NKG2C- and CD3+CD56-NKG2C+ sorted subsets. Of the CD8+ T cells in about 6 donors, roughly 1.0-7.5% belonged to dominant NKG2C+ clonotypes.

Sequencing used CD4+ T cells sorted from PBMCs, obtained approximately 13 days after vaccination. V and J are TRBV5-6 and TRBJ2-7, with 7 nucleotides matching TRBD1. The clonotype comes from a man aged 45 to 65 who received an inactivated influenza vaccine. The CDR3 bases are TGTGCCAGCAGCTCGACCTGGGACAGCTTCTACGAGCAGTACTTC. Protein: CASSSTWDSFYEQYF.